These 17 T cell receptor beta chains originate from one sample sequenced in a study of T cell changes during pregnancy in multiple sclerosis. TCRdb's copy holds only in-frame clones and misses some; the assay was immunoSEQ multiplex PCR. This table holds roughly 15,000 clones, roughly 81% found once. The input for sequencing was CD8+ T cells from peripheral blood mononuclear cells, taken in the second trimester of pregnancy. The receptors originated from a female donor in good health, enrolled as a control in a pregnancy study.

DNA for the CDR3: TGTGCCAGCAGCAGGGACAGGGTTGACAATGAGCAGTTCTTC. Amino acid sequence: CASSRDRVDNEQFF. The genes are TRBV7-8 and TRBJ2-1; 9 bases are shared with TRBD1. This CDR3 has 14 residues. J gave up 5 bases and V 5 bases, and 4 bases lay outside the gene matches. Germline V gene data show CDR1 as SGHVS and CDR2 as FQNEAQ.

This clone was seen more than once but under ten times. The chain recombines TRBV15 with TRBJ2-7, with a possible D match to TRBD1 (6 bases). This CDR3 is built from 14 residues. The V gene's germline CDR1 is LNHNV and CDR2 YYDKDF (reference sequence). V dropped 0 bases and J dropped 7 bases, with 13 bases sitting between them. CDR3 residues: CATSRDRGSGEQYF. CDR3 DNA: TGTGCCACCAGCAGAGATAGGGGGTCCGGAGAGCAGTACTTC. Full variable domain (outside the CDR3, taken from reference TRBV15 and TRBJ2-7): DAMVIQNPRYQVTQFGKPVTLSCSQTLNHNVMYWYQQKSSQAPKLLFHYYDKDFNNEADTPDNFQSRRPNTSFCFLDIRSPGLGDTAMYLCATSRDRGSGEQYFGPGTRLTVT.

Notes on this clone: The junction and the germline gene differ at one end; a read error may be behind it. The CDR3 protein is CASSRTGEYQETQYF. The DNA of the CDR3 is TGTGCTAGCAGCCGGACGGGGGAATACCAAGAGACCCAGTACTTC. The J gene is TRBJ2-5, the V gene TRBV7-7; D may be TRBD2 (6 bases). This CDR3 has 15 amino acids. The germline V gene has CDR1 SSHAT and CDR2 FNYEAQ (reference sequence).

This clone was seen just once. The chain has TRBV6-1 and TRBJ1-2, with D uncertain. Germline loops: CDR1 MNHNS, CDR2 SASEGT. The ends were cut back, 3 bases at V and 6 bases at J, with 17 bases in the middle. This CDR3 is 15 amino acids long. The CDR3 reads CASSDWETYTNGYTF. The CDR3 DNA follows: TGTGCCAGCAGTGATTGGGAGACCTATACCAATGGCTACACCTTC.

The chain uses TRBV6-1 and TRBJ2-3; 7 bases match TRBD2. The CDR3 contains 15 residues. With V trimmed by 3 bases and J by 2 bases, 5 bases remained unmatched. Germline assignment: CDR1 MNHNS and CDR2 SASEGT. CDR3: CASSDGSGTTDTQYF. The CDR3 DNA sequence: TGTGCCAGCAGTGATGGGAGCGGGACCACAGATACGCAGTATTTT.

DNA for the CDR3: TGTGCCAGCAGGGAGGGCACTGAGTACCAAGAGACCCAGTACTTC. It translates to CASREGTEYQETQYF. The V and J genes are TRBV28 and TRBJ2-5, with D possibly TRBD2 on 6 matching bases. V lost 6 bases, J lost 0 bases, and 14 bases lay in between. There are 15 residues in the CDR3. From germline, CDR1 is MDHEN and CDR2 SYDVKM.

Turning to this clone: One junction end does not reproduce the germline sequence, and a read error may be involved. The V and J genes are TRBV7-9 and TRBJ1-2; 9 bases match TRBD1. The germline gives CDR1 SEHNR, CDR2 FQNEAQ (reference sequence). The CDR3 loop spans 14 amino acids. CDR3: CASSLARDREGAVF. The CDR3 region has the DNA TGTGCCAGCAGCTTAGCGAGGGACAGGGAAGGGGCTGTCTTC.

The chain links TRBV5-4 to TRBJ1-3; TRBD1 matches at 9 bases. The germline gives CDR1 SGHNT, CDR2 YYREEE (reference sequence). The CDR3 is 16 amino acids. J gave up 0 bases and V 3 bases, and 4 bases lay outside the gene matches. The chain's CDR3 is CASSWTGEASGNTIYF. CDR3 bases: TGTGCCAGCAGCTGGACAGGGGAGGCCTCTGGAAACACCATATATTTT.

In this sample, this clone turned up a few times. CDR3 nucleotides: TGTGCCAGCAGCTTAGGAGGATATGGCTACACCTTC. It is translated as CASSLGGYGYTF. The gene calls are TRBV7-8 and TRBJ1-2; D gene uncertain. Trimming shortened V by 1 base and J by 5 bases, and 5 bases separated the two germline ends. The CDR3 runs to 12 residues. The V gene's germline CDR1 is SGHVS and CDR2 FQNEAQ.

This chain joins TRBV12-5 and TRBJ2-1; 8 bases line up with TRBD2. CDR1 and CDR2 from the germline V gene are LGHNT and FRNRAP. The J segment lost 4 bases and the V segment lost 5 bases, leaving 7 bases of the junction unmatched. The CDR3 length is 15 residues. Here the CDR3 reads CASGPPRGGYNEQFF. CDR3 coding DNA: TGTGCTAGTGGTCCCCCCCGCGGGGGGTACAATGAGCAGTTCTTC.

The chain couples TRBV10-3 to TRBJ1-1, with D maybe TRBD1 (5 bases). The CDR3 is 15 amino acids. Germline lookup yields CDR1 ENHRY and CDR2 SYGVKD. The V end lost 8 bases, the J end lost 1 base, and 17 bases lay between the germline ends. As DNA, the CDR3 is TGTGCCATCGGGAGGGACCGCGCGGGGAACACTGAAGCTTTCTTT. Protein sequence: CAIGRDRAGNTEAFF.

The sample holds one count of this clone. This rearrangement joins TRBV9 to TRBJ1-1; 7 bases are shared with TRBD1. Germline V lookup: CDR1 SGDLS, CDR2 YYNGEE. This CDR3 has 15 amino acids. After removal of 4 bases from V and 1 base from J, the junction contained 7 bases not matched to a gene. The CDR3 loop is CASSPRTGSNTEAFF. CDR3 DNA sequence: TGTGCCAGCAGCCCTCGGACAGGATCGAACACTGAAGCTTTCTTT.

V usage is TRBV19 and J usage is TRBJ1-5; 9 bases map to TRBD1. CDR3 length equals 15 residues. CDR1 is LNHDA and CDR2 is SQIVND in the germline V gene (reference sequence). V was pared by 8 bases and J by 1 base, with 6 bases of the junction left unmatched. In nucleotides, the CDR3 is TGTGCCAGTGACGAAGGGACAGGGAGCAATCAGCCCCAGCATTTT. Translation gives CASDEGTGSNQPQHF.

This sequence joins TRBV7-9 and TRBJ2-2; D perhaps matches TRBD2 (6 bases). The CDR3 has 15 residues. Germline CDR1 reads SEHNR; CDR2 reads FQNEAQ (reference sequence). Between the trimmed V and J ends, which lost 3 bases and 8 bases, there was a span of 16 bases. CDR3 sequence (DNA): TGTGCCAGCAGCTTTACCGCGGGATTGACGGGGGAGCTGTTTTTT. Protein sequence: CASSFTAGLTGELFF.

The genes are TRBV4-2 and TRBJ1-2; 10 bases map to TRBD1. V gave up 2 bases and J gave up 5 bases; unmatched junction bases: 5. Looked up from germline, CDR1 is LGHNA and CDR2 is YNFKEQ. This CDR3 has 15 residues. In DNA, the CDR3 is TGTGCCAGCAGCCAACCGGGACAGGGGAGGTATGGCTACACCTTC. As protein: CASSQPGQGRYGYTF.

This chain links TRBV11-2 with TRBJ1-5; D is possibly TRBD1 (6 bases). The CDR3 extends over 16 amino acids. Germline lookup yields CDR1 SGHAT and CDR2 FQNNGV. V lost 1 base and J 7 bases, leaving 17 bases between the germline ends. The DNA for the CDR3 is TGTGCCAGCAGCTTAGGCAAGACAGGTGGAAGGCAGCCCCAGCATTTT. The encoded protein is CASSLGKTGGRQPQHF.

This clone has a single count. The J gene is TRBJ1-1, the V gene TRBV6-5; D is possibly TRBD1 (5 bases). Trimming took 4 bases from V and 6 from J, leaving 18 bases between them. The germline V gene encodes CDR1 MNHEY and CDR2 SVGAGI. The CDR3 has 15 residues. The CDR3 protein is CASSSAGILDAEAFF. CDR3 coding DNA: TGTGCCAGCAGTTCCGCAGGGATTCTTGACGCTGAAGCTTTCTTT.